Shown below are 21 T cell receptor beta chains from a single sample sequenced in a study of vaccination and CD4 T cells after COVID-19. Treatment in this sample: roughly nine-day PBMC culture with coronavirus spike peptide pools or control peptides (ViraFEST assay). For these TCRs, the target antigens are not known. Sequence data for DNA of cultured CD4+ T cells were generated by the Oncomine TCR Beta short-read assay. Via MiXCR, TCRdb re-called the PCR reads, giving one row per CDR3 protein. The sample holds 15,000 or so distinct CDR3 sequences, roughly 56% seen once. This specimen was CD4+ T cells from blood, cultured in vitro, taken after SARS-CoV-2 vaccination. The receptors stem from a human donor who had recovered from COVID-19.

CDR3: CASEGSIGRGYTF. The CDR3 region has the DNA TGTGCTAGTGAGGGGTCTATTGGTAGGGGCTACACCTTC. The rearrangement joins TRBV12-5 to TRBJ1-2, with D maybe TRBD1 (5 bases). Trimming took 7 bases from V and 8 from J, leaving 17 bases between them. The CDR3 is 13 amino acids. Germline-derived CDR1 and CDR2 are LGHNT and FRNRAP.

V gene TRBV6-1 combines with J gene TRBJ1-5, with D possibly being TRBD1 (6 bases). The CDR3 totals 14 residues. The V gene's germline CDR1 is MNHNS and CDR2 SASEGT. V gave up 10 bases and J gave up 2 bases, with 15 bases separating them. CDR3 sequence (DNA): TGTGCCAACAAGCAGGGGTCGGGCAATCAGCCCCAGCATTTT. Protein: CANKQGSGNQPQHF.

This clonotype was observed a single time. Germline and junction disagree at one end, which may indicate a read error. The V and J genes are TRBV7-2 and TRBJ1-6; TRBD1 aligns across 8 bases. The CDR3 loop spans 16 amino acids. Germline CDR1 reads SGHTA; CDR2 reads FQGNSA. CDR3 coding DNA: TGTGTCAGCAGCGGACAGGGTTCTTCCTATAATTCACTCCTCCACTTT. Protein: CVSSGQGSSYNSLLHF. Drawing the rest from reference TRBV7-2 and TRBJ1-6, the complete variable domain is GAGVSQSPSNKVTEKGKDVELRCDPISGHTALYWYRQSLGQGLEFLIYFQGNSAPDKSGLPSDRFSAERTGGSVSTLTIQRTQQEDSAVYLCVSSGQGSSYNSLLHFGNGTRLTVT.

This CDR3 is CASSPSATLYEQYF. As DNA, the CDR3 is TGTGCCAGCAGTCCCTCTGCTACTCTCTACGAGCAGTACTTC. The genes are TRBV28 and TRBJ2-7; no definite D call. Deletions cut 5 bases from V and 3 bases from J, with 14 bases between. Germline values: CDR1 MDHEN, CDR2 SYDVKM. The length of the CDR3 is 14 residues.

This clonotype was picked up a small number of times. The genes are TRBV6-1 and TRBJ1-1; TRBD1 agrees at 10 bases. V shed 5 bases and J 10 bases; nucleotides not matched to a gene: 13. This CDR3 has 15 amino acids. Germline loops: CDR1 MNHNS, CDR2 SASEGT. CDR3 bases: TGTGCCAGCAGTAGGGACAGGGGACTGGCCCCGGGAGCTTTCTTT. As protein: CASSRDRGLAPGAFF.

The CDR3 region is CASSARTGSHEQYF. In nucleotides, the CDR3 is TGTGCCAGCAGTGCGAGGACAGGGTCCCACGAGCAGTACTTC. This chain connects TRBV6-1 to TRBJ2-7; TRBD1 aligns across 8 bases. Trimming took 4 bases from V and 5 from J; bases not matched to a gene: 7. Germline CDR1 MNHNS, CDR2 SASEGT. The CDR3 is made up of 14 amino acids.

The chain joins TRBV30 to TRBJ1-5; 8 bases match TRBD1. Per germline, CDR1 GTSNPN and CDR2 SVGIG (reference sequence). There are 13 residues in the CDR3. V lost 5 bases, J lost 5 bases, and 5 bases stayed unmatched. CDR3 bases: TGTGCCTGGGGGAACAGGGGGGATCAGCCCCAGCATTTT. As protein: CAWGNRGDQPQHF.

The chain links TRBV19 to TRBJ1-1, with D perhaps TRBD1 (5 bases). Trimming stripped 4 bases from V and 1 base from J, with 13 bases between. Germline V gene lookup returns CDR1 LNHDA and CDR2 SQIVND (reference sequence). This CDR3 has 15 amino acids. The CDR3 sequence: CASSTRQTRNTEAFF. As DNA, the CDR3 is TGTGCCAGTAGTACTCGACAGACGAGGAACACTGAAGCTTTCTTT.

The rearrangement joins TRBV7-8 to TRBJ1-1, with a possible D match to TRBD1 (5 bases). Germline CDR1 reads SGHVS; CDR2 reads FQNEAQ. The V end was cut by 7 bases, the J end by 10 bases, with 16 bases between. The CDR3 is 12 residues long. DNA for the CDR3: TGTGCCAGCACCACGACAGCTAGGGGAGCTTTCTTT. This encodes CASTTTARGAFF.

V and J are TRBV25-1 and TRBJ1-1; no definite D call. Germline CDR1 is MGHDK and CDR2 is SYGVNS. The CDR3 runs 16 residues. V lost 7 bases to trimming and J lost 1 base, with 19 bases between them. The CDR3 loop is CASNPTITDSNTEAFF. The CDR3 DNA sequence: TGTGCCAGCAACCCGACCATCACAGATTCGAACACTGAAGCTTTCTTT.

The chain has TRBV28 and TRBJ1-6; 7 bases are shared with TRBD1. Unmatched junction bases numbered 13, after V lost 7 bases and J lost 13 bases. The CDR3 totals 14 residues. Germline assignment: CDR1 MDHEN and CDR2 SYDVKM. The DNA of the CDR3 is TGTGCCAGCATGGCAGAGACAGGGATTTTTCCCCTCCACTTT. This codes for CASMAETGIFPLHF.

This sequence joins TRBV18 and TRBJ1-2, with D unclear. Germline-derived CDR1 and CDR2 are KGHSH and LQKENI. Trimming took 3 bases from V and 8 from J, leaving 7 bases between them. The CDR3 spans 11 residues. CDR3 nucleotides: TGTGCCAGCTCACCGGCAGAGGGCTACACCTTC. Its translation is CASSPAEGYTF.

The chain links TRBV19 to TRBJ2-7, with D perhaps matching TRBD1 (5 bases). This CDR3 spans 14 amino acids. V was cut by 7 bases and J by 6 bases, with 19 bases left in between. CDR1 is LNHDA and CDR2 is SQIVND in the germline V gene (reference sequence). For the CDR3, the DNA is TGTGCCAGTAAAGGAACAGGAAGGTCGAGCGAGCAGTACTTC. This codes for CASKGTGRSSEQYF. The variable domain in full, with the rest retrieved from reference TRBV19 and TRBJ2-7, is DGGITQSPKYLFRKEGQNVTLSCEQNLNHDAMYWYRQDPGQGLRLIYYSQIVNDFQKGDIAEGYSVSREKKESFPLTVTSAQKNPTAFYLCASKGTGRSSEQYFGPGTRLTVT.

This clonotype is a singleton in its sample. The chain employs TRBV2 and TRBJ1-2; D unresolved. Germline V gives CDR1 SNHLY, CDR2 FYNNEI. The CDR3 has 12 amino acids. The V and J ends lost 6 bases and 3 bases respectively, with 8 bases between them. CDR3 protein: CASSQEYYGYTF. CDR3 bases: TGTGCCAGCAGCCAGGAGTACTATGGCTACACCTTC.

The chain joins TRBV5-4 to TRBJ2-5, with 8 bases fitting TRBD2. The CDR3 has 15 amino acids. Germline CDR1 and CDR2: SGHNT and YYREEE (reference sequence). The V gene end was trimmed by 4 bases and the J gene end by 7 bases; junction bases not matched to a gene: 12. The CDR3: CASSLGRGEPGTQYF. Written as DNA, the CDR3 is TGTGCCAGCAGCCTTGGGCGGGGGGAACCAGGGACCCAGTACTTC.

The chain uses TRBV28 and TRBJ1-2, with 7 bases identical to TRBD1. The ends lost 6 bases at V and 1 base at J; junction bases unmatched: 2. The CDR3 is made up of 13 amino acids. CDR1 is MDHEN and CDR2 is SYDVKM in the germline V gene. The CDR3 protein is CASSRDSNYGYTF. The CDR3 coding sequence is TGTGCCAGCAGCCGGGACAGTAACTATGGCTACACCTTC.

The V call is TRBV6-1, the J call TRBJ1-2; D gene unclear. The V and J ends lost 8 bases and 1 base respectively, with 8 bases between them. In germline, CDR1 is MNHNS, CDR2 SASEGT. The length of the CDR3 is 12 residues. DNA for the CDR3: TGTGCCAGCGACAATAATAACTATGGCTACACCTTC. This encodes CASDNNNYGYTF.

This clonotype is a singleton in its sample. The chain employs TRBV6-1 and TRBJ1-1; possible D gene TRBD1, 6 bases. The germline gives CDR1 MNHNS, CDR2 SASEGT. V lost 7 bases and J 4 bases, leaving 13 bases between the germline ends. The CDR3 has 13 residues. The CDR3 DNA reads TGTGCCAGCATCATGGGGGCGGCCACTGAAGCTTTCTTT. It specifies CASIMGAATEAFF.

This chain links TRBV28 with TRBJ1-1; D is possibly TRBD1 (6 bases). Germline V gives CDR1 MDHEN, CDR2 SYDVKM. The V end was cut by 5 bases, the J end by 7 bases, with 14 bases between. This CDR3 is 13 amino acids long. The CDR3 spells CASSPRQVGEAFF. The CDR3 DNA is TGTGCCAGCAGTCCTCGACAGGTTGGTGAAGCTTTCTTT.

This clonotype was seen a few times. The rearrangement joins TRBV27 to TRBJ1-5, with D tentatively TRBD1 (6 bases). CDR1 MNHEY and CDR2 SMNVEV come from the germline V gene (reference sequence). V lost 5 bases to trimming and J lost 5 bases, with 22 bases between them. CDR3 length: 17 residues. CDR3 amino acids: CASSPYRAGVVDQPQHF. The CDR3 DNA is TGTGCCAGCAGTCCGTACAGGGCGGGGGTAGTGGATCAGCCCCAGCATTTT.

This clonotype was recorded a few times. The rearrangement joins TRBV28 to TRBJ1-1; the D gene is possibly TRBD1 (5 bases). The CDR3 is 15 residues long. V lost 4 bases and J lost 3, with 15 bases in between. Germline lookup yields CDR1 MDHEN and CDR2 SYDVKM. CDR3 nucleotides: TGTGCCAGCAGTTCTCCGCCCCGGGGGGACACTGAAGCTTTCTTT. This sequence encodes CASSSPPRGDTEAFF.